The 17 T cell receptor beta chains reported below all come from one sample, sequenced in a study of CD8 T cells in ankylosing spondylitis. TCRdb fed the 5' RACE reads into MiXCR, producing one record per CDR3 protein. The table includes about 140,000 distinct CDR3 sequences, approximately 8.4% detected once. The sequenced sample was synovial fluid, either unsorted or a sorted T cell fraction (not recorded which). Source of these receptors: a male donor with ankylosing spondylitis.

This clonotype was recorded many times. The chain couples TRBV18 to TRBJ1-2, with 7 bases that match TRBD1. V trimming: 3 bases; J trimming: 4 bases; junction bases outside the gene matches: 11. The CDR3 is made up of 16 amino acids. Per the germline V gene, CDR1 is KGHSH and CDR2 is LQKENI. The CDR3 DNA sequence: TGTGCCAGCTCACCTGCCGCAGGGGGGGAACTCTATGGCTACACCTTC. It codes for CASSPAAGGELYGYTF.

This clonotype has ten or more counts. The V and J genes are TRBV2 and TRBJ1-1; D is unresolved. CDR1 and CDR2 from the germline V gene are SNHLY and FYNNEI. This CDR3 has 15 residues. V lost 6 bases, J lost 0 bases, and 14 bases lay in between. The CDR3 sequence is CASRQKGFLNTEAFF. The DNA for the CDR3 is TGTGCCAGCAGGCAAAAGGGTTTTTTGAACACTGAAGCTTTCTTT.

This clonotype was counted at least ten times. This sequence joins TRBV24-1 and TRBJ2-3; the match to TRBD1 covers 8 bases. Looked up from germline, CDR1 is KGHDR and CDR2 is SFDVKD. The CDR3 covers 15 residues. V lost 5 bases to trimming and J lost 4 bases; unmatched junction nucleotides: 7. The CDR3 protein is CATSGGQGRADTQYF. The CDR3, as DNA: TGTGCCACCAGTGGTGGACAGGGTAGGGCAGATACGCAGTATTTT.

This clonotype ranks as medium-sized. This chain uses TRBV10-3 with TRBJ2-7; D may be TRBD2 (5 bases). This CDR3 spans 14 amino acids. Trimming removed 4 bases from V and 3 bases from J, with 13 bases in between. Germline lookup yields CDR1 ENHRY and CDR2 SYGVKD. The CDR3 DNA follows: TGTGCCATCAGTGCAGGAGGATTTTTCTACGAGCAGTACTTC. It encodes CAISAGGFFYEQYF.

This clonotype has at least ten counts. The genes are TRBV7-2 and TRBJ2-7, with TRBD2 matching over 9 bases. Germline V CDR1 and CDR2: SGHTA, FQGNSA. The V and J ends lost 5 bases and 9 bases, in that order; junction bases with no gene match: 8. This CDR3 is built from 13 residues. CDR3 protein: CASSDVAGAVQYF. The CDR3 nucleotides are TGTGCCAGCAGCGACGTAGCGGGAGCGGTGCAGTACTTC.

V is TRBV7-3 and J is TRBJ2-6; 7 nucleotides agree with TRBD2. The CDR3 covers 14 residues. Germline CDR1 and CDR2: SGHTA and FQGTGA. Trimming at V came to 3 bases and at J to 9 bases, leaving 5 bases not matched to a gene. CDR3 protein: CASSLGGNVNVLTF. CDR3 DNA sequence: TGTGCCAGCAGCTTGGGGGGGAACGTCAACGTCCTGACTTTC.

There are many counts of this clonotype. CDR3 loop: CASSLDESETQYF. For the CDR3, the DNA is TGTGCCAGCAGCTTAGATGAATCAGAGACCCAGTACTTC. J is TRBJ2-5 and V is TRBV7-6; unclear D gene. Trimming cost V 1 base and J 4 bases, with 7 bases left between them. CDR3 length equals 13 residues. Germline V gives CDR1 SGHVS, CDR2 FNYEAQ.

This clonotype was seen only a few times. This chain uses TRBV6-2 or TRBV6-3 with TRBJ2-7, with D tentatively TRBD2 (5 bases). Germline values: CDR1 MNHEY, CDR2 SVGEGT. The CDR3 totals 14 residues. Deletions cut 8 bases from V and 0 bases from J, with 14 bases between. The DNA of the CDR3 is TGTGCCAGCTTAGGCGGGCCTAGCTCCTACGAGCAGTACTTC. It encodes CASLGGPSSYEQYF.

In its sample, this clonotype was seen a few times. This chain uses TRBV27 with TRBJ1-6; TRBD1 agrees at 10 bases. J lost 10 bases, V lost 4 bases, and 7 bases had no gene match. The length of the CDR3 is 15 residues. Germline CDR1 MNHEY, CDR2 SMNVEV (reference sequence). The CDR3 here is CASSSPGQGTSPLHF. CDR3 DNA sequence: TGTGCCAGCAGTTCGCCGGGACAGGGGACGTCACCCCTCCACTTT.

The chain joins TRBV18 to TRBJ2-2, with D uncertain. The V and J ends lost 0 bases and 1 base respectively, with 9 bases between them. CDR1 is KGHSH, CDR2 LQKENI, per germline. The CDR3 is made up of 16 amino acids. The CDR3 DNA follows: TGTGCCAGCTCACCACCGTCGACTGTGAACACCGGGGAGCTGTTTTTT. Translating it yields CASSPPSTVNTGELFF.

This clonotype was recorded many times. The rearrangement joins TRBV12-3 or TRBV12-4 to TRBJ2-3; weak D call: TRBD2 (5 bases). The CDR3 sequence is 16 residues long. Between the trimmed V and J ends, which lost 0 bases and 1 base, there was a span of 11 bases. The CDR3, as DNA: TGTGCCAGCAGTTTAGCCCTACTAGTCGGCACAGATACGCAGTATTTT. Translation: CASSLALLVGTDTQYF.

This chain uses TRBV10-3 with TRBJ1-1; D unclear. This CDR3 is built from 14 residues. Germline V lookup: CDR1 ENHRY, CDR2 SYGVKD. With 4 bases removed from V and 0 bases from J, the gap between germline ends came to 9 bases. CDR3 sequence (DNA): TGTGCCATCAGTGGAGGAGGGATGAACACTGAAGCTTTCTTT. Its protein is CAISGGGMNTEAFF.

The sample holds a few counts of this clonotype. V is TRBV20-1 and J is TRBJ2-5; 7 bases map to TRBD2. Germline CDR1 is DFQATT and CDR2 is SNEGSKA (reference sequence). Germline trimming cut 3 bases from V and 4 bases from J; bases unmatched to any gene: 11. The CDR3 extends over 15 amino acids. The CDR3 DNA reads as TGCAGTGCTAGCGCGCTAGCGGTGGGGAGAGAGACCCAGTACTTC. Residues: CSASALAVGRETQYF.

The chain couples TRBV28 to TRBJ2-1, with a weak D call TRBD1 (7 bases). The CDR3 consists of 15 residues. V shed 5 bases and J shed 1 base, with 12 bases lying between them. Germline V lookup: CDR1 MDHEN, CDR2 SYDVKM. CDR3 in amino acids: CASSPGGQSYNEQFF. The DNA for the CDR3 is TGTGCCAGCAGTCCCGGGGGACAGTCCTACAATGAGCAGTTCTTC.

The sample holds many counts of this clonotype. The V gene is TRBV5-4, the J gene TRBJ2-3, with D possibly being TRBD1 (6 bases). Germline V gene lookup returns CDR1 SGHNT and CDR2 YYREEE (reference sequence). Trimming removed 7 bases from V and 2 bases from J, with 11 bases in between. The CDR3 runs 13 residues. CDR3 sequence reads: CASSTGPTDTQYF. The CDR3 DNA sequence: TGTGCCAGCTCAACAGGGCCCACAGATACGCAGTATTTT.

The chain links TRBV7-2 to TRBJ2-1; no firm D call. The CDR3 runs 12 residues. V was pared by 6 bases and J by 8 bases, with 11 bases between. Germline V CDR1 and CDR2: SGHTA, FQGNSA. The CDR3 nucleotides are TGTGCCAGCAGTCGTACTTGGGATGAGCAGTTCTTC. It translates to CASSRTWDEQFF.

This clonotype was detected many times. The chain recombines TRBV2 with TRBJ1-2; 8 bases match TRBD1. This CDR3 has 14 amino acids. CDR1 is SNHLY, CDR2 FYNNEI, per germline. With 6 bases clipped from V and 3 bases from J, the junction kept 6 bases outside the gene matches. The chain's CDR3 is CASSAAGGYYGYTF. CDR3 nucleotides: TGTGCCAGCAGCGCCGCAGGGGGCTACTATGGCTACACCTTC.